The clone carrying this TCR beta chain was counted a single time. Its antigen is unidentified. This sample was included in a study of CD8+ T cells in alopecia areata. Across the study: Tofacitinib dosing lasted 6 to 18 months, which was then followed by 6 months off drug.

Study-level results: Tofacitinib did not eliminate many expanded lesional clones from scalp or blood. Since there was just one nonresponder, nobody can yet say how baseline CD8+ expansion ties to response. Alopecia totalis/universalis scalp especially showed more expanded CD8+ clones than normal scalp.

Specified treatment: oral pan-JAK inhibitor, 5-10 mg twice daily. RNA was isolated and reverse transcribed to cDNA, the sequencing template. Measured with immunoSEQ multiplex PCR; TCRdb has only the in-frame clones, and not every one. The table lists 90,000 to 120,000 clones, roughly 84% of them singletons. This receptor was taken from a human donor with alopecia areata. The sequencing here drew on CD8+ T cells sorted from blood, taken at week 24, from a patient treated with tofacitinib.

The CDR3 protein is CASSFGDGFYEQYF. CDR3 coding DNA: TGTGCCAGCAGTTTCGGGGACGGATTCTACGAGCAGTACTTC. The chain uses TRBV7-9 and TRBJ2-7; either TRBD1 or TRBD2 may supply D (5 bases each). Trimming removed 6 bases at V and 3 bases at J, with 15 bases between. This CDR3 is built from 14 residues. Germline V gene sequence: CDR1 SEHNR, CDR2 FQNEAQ (reference sequence).